Listed below are T cell receptor beta chains from one sample, sequenced in a study of cytomegalovirus exposure and HLA in healthy donors. The method was immunoSEQ multiplex PCR; TCRdb's version includes in-frame clones alone and lacks a portion of them. The table has nearly 110,000 clones, roughly 80% seen once. Sequencing was done on a sample of PBMCs. The receptors were sampled from a man in his fifties or sixties in good health and CMV-seronegative. CDR3s include the opening cysteine and the closing phenylalanine or tryptophan. D genes are given only for firm matches. Clone size is shown for a subset of rows, as once, few, many or a class of expanded clone.

>NA|TRBJ1-6|NA|TRBV18
CASSQSLGNSPLHF
TGTGCCAGCTCACAGTCCCTCGGGAATTCACCCCTCCACTTT
>few|TRBJ2-1|TRBD2|TRBV18
CASSPSSGDNEQFF
TGTGCCAGCTCACCGTCTAGCGGGGACAATGAGCAGTTCTTC
>NA|TRBJ1-3|NA|TRBV2
CASSESGGLGNTIYF
TGTGCCAGCAGTGAATCGGGGGGGCTTGGAAACACCATATATTTT
>once|TRBJ2-3|NA|TRBV13
CASSLAGRGANTDTQYF
TGTGCCAGCAGCTTAGCTGGCAGGGGGGCTAATACGGATACGCAGTATTTT
>NA|TRBJ2-5|TRBD2|TRBV7-9
CASSLTSGQETQYF
TGTGCCAGCAGCTTAACTAGCGGGCAAGAGACCCAGTACTTC
>once|TRBJ1-1|NA|TRBV27
CASSFFPPPTGLEAFF
TGTGCCAGCAGTTTTTTCCCCCCCCCTACAGGCCTGGAAGCTTTCTTT
>NA|TRBJ1-6|TRBD1|TRBV5-1
CASSSDRLGSPLHF
TGCGCCAGCAGCTCGGACAGGTTGGGTTCACCCCTCCACTTT
>NA|TRBJ1-2|TRBD1|TRBV19
CASRPQGSNGYTF
TGTGCCAGTAGGCCACAGGGGAGCAATGGCTACACCTTC
>NA|TRBJ2-6|NA|TRBV6-6
CASLPRDSANVLTF
TGTGCCAGTTTACCGCGGGACAGTGCCAACGTCCTGACTTTC
>NA|TRBJ1-1|NA|TRBV4-3
CASSPLVGAEYTEAFF
TGCGCCAGCAGCCCCCTCGTAGGGGCAGAGTACACTGAAGCTTTCTTT
>NA|TRBJ1-2|NA|TRBV27
CASATLPGGYGYTF
TGTGCCAGCGCTACTCTCCCGGGGGGATATGGCTACACCTTC
>NA|TRBJ2-3|NA|TRBV11-3
CASSLGLRGTDTQYF
TGTGCCAGCAGCTTAGGTTTGCGAGGCACAGATACGCAGTATTTT
>NA|TRBJ2-2|NA|TRBV5-1
CASSPGSNTGELFF
TGCGCCAGCAGTCCGGGTTCGAACACCGGGGAGCTGTTTTTT
>few|TRBJ1-1|NA|TRBV5-1
CASSLGGGTEAFF
TGCGCCAGCAGCTTGGGGGGGGGCACTGAAGCTTTCTTT
>NA|TRBJ2-5|TRBD2|TRBV7-2
CASSIDSGGGGMETQYF
TGTGCCAGCAGCATCGATAGCGGGGGGGGTGGGATGGAGACCCAGTACTTC
>NA|TRBJ2-2|TRBD1|TRBV6-1
CAAPRDRVGGELFF
TGTGCCGCACCTCGGGACAGGGTCGGTGGGGAGCTGTTTTTT
>NA|TRBJ1-2|NA|TRBV28
CASSLLADGYTF
TGTGCCAGCAGTTTATTGGCGGATGGCTACACCTTC
>few|TRBJ1-1|TRBD1|TRBV27
CASGGQGHTEAFF
TGTGCCAGCGGGGGACAGGGACACACTGAAGCTTTCTTT
>NA|TRBJ1-2|NA|TRBV14
CASSQDLQVGYTF
TGTGCCAGCAGCCAAGATCTCCAGGTCGGCTACACCTTC
>few|TRBJ1-4|NA|TRBV4-3
CASSQDLNRANEKLFF
TGCGCCAGCAGCCAAGATCTAAACAGGGCTAATGAAAAACTGTTTTTT
>few|TRBJ1-4|NA|TRBV9
CASSVKQSSEKLFF
TGTGCCAGCAGCGTAAAACAGTCGAGTGAAAAACTGTTTTTT
>few|TRBJ2-5|NA|TRBV4-3
CASSQVGLEETQYF
TGCGCCAGCAGCCAAGTGGGACTCGAAGAGACCCAGTACTTC
>NA|TRBJ1-6|NA|TRBV6-6
CASTRGGSFSPLHF
TGTGCCAGCACACGGGGGGGTTCGTTTTCACCCCTCCACTTT
>NA|TRBJ2-7|NA|TRBV6-5
CASSRRPHVPREQYF
TGTGCCAGCAGCCGCCGGCCACATGTCCCTAGGGAGCAGTACTTC
>NA|TRBJ1-5|TRBD1|TRBV11-2
CASSATQGGRNQPQHF
TGTGCCAGCAGCGCTACGCAGGGGGGTCGCAATCAGCCCCAGCATTTT
>NA|TRBJ2-7|NA|TRBV6-6
CASSYATGYEQYF
TGTGCCAGCAGTTACGCGACAGGCTACGAGCAGTACTTC
>NA|TRBJ1-6|TRBD1|TRBV7-2
CASSARQGSYNSPLHF
TGTGCCAGCAGCGCACGACAGGGCTCCTATAATTCACCCCTCCACTTT
>NA|TRBJ2-1|TRBD1|TRBV7-8
CASSPGQGSREQFF
TGTGCCAGCAGCCCTGGACAGGGTTCGCGAGAGCAGTTCTTC
>NA|TRBJ1-1|NA|TRBV18
CASSPPSRGSNTEAFF
TGTGCCAGCTCACCACCCTCCCGCGGCAGTAACACTGAAGCTTTCTTT
>NA|TRBJ1-1|NA|TRBV27
CASSRLGWGRAFF
TGTGCCAGCAGCCGCTTAGGGTGGGGCAGGGCTTTCTTT
>NA|TRBJ1-1|TRBD1|TRBV5-1
CASSLEGQWGTEAFF
TGCGCCAGCAGCTTGGAGGGACAGTGGGGGACTGAAGCTTTCTTT